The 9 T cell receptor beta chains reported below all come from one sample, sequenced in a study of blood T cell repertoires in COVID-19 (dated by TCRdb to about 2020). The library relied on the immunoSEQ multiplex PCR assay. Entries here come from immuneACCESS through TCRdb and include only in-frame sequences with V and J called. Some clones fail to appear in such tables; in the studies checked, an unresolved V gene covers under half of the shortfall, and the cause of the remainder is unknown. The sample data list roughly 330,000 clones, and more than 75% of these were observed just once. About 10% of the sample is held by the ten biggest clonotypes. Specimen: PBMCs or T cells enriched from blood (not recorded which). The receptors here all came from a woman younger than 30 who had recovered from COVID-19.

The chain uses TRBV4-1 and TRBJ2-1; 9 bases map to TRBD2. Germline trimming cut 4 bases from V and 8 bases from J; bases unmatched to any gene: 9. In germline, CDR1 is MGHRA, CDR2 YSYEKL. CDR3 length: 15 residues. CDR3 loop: CASSPLGLALDEQFF. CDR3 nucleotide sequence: TGCGCCAGCAGCCCGTTGGGACTAGCACTCGATGAGCAGTTCTTC.

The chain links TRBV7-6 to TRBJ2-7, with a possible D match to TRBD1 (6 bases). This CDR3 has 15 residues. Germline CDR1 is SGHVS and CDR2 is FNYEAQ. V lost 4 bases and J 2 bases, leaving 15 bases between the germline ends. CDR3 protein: CASSSPRTEPYEQYF. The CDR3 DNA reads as TGTGCCAGCAGCTCCCCAAGGACAGAGCCCTACGAGCAGTACTTC.

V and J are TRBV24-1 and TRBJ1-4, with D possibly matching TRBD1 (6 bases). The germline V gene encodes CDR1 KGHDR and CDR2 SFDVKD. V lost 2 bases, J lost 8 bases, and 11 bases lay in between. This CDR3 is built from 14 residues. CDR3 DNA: TGTGCCACCAGTGATTCAGGGGCAGGGGAAAAACTGTTTTTT. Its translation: CATSDSGAGEKLFF.

DNA for the CDR3: TGTGCCATCAGCCCAGCGGGCAGCCGGCAGGAGACCCAGTACTTC. This sequence encodes CAISPAGSRQETQYF. The rearrangement uses TRBV10-3 and TRBJ2-5; D is possibly TRBD2 (6 bases). V was clipped by 6 bases and J by 5 bases, with 19 bases between them. Per germline, CDR1 ENHRY and CDR2 SYGVKD. This CDR3 has 15 residues.

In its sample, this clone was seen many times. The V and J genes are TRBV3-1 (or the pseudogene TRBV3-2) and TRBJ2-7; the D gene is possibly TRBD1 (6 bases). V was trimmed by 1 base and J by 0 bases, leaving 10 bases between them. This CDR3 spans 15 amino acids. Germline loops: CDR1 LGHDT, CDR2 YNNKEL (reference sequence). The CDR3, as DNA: TGTGCCAGCAGCCAAGTGGGGACAACCTCCTACGAGCAGTACTTC. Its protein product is CASSQVGTTSYEQYF.

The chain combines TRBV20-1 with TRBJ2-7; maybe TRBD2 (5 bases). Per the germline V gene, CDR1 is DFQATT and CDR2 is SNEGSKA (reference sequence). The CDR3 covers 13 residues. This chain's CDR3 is CSASGSGSYEQYF. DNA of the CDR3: TGCAGCGCCAGTGGGAGCGGCTCCTACGAGCAGTACTTC.

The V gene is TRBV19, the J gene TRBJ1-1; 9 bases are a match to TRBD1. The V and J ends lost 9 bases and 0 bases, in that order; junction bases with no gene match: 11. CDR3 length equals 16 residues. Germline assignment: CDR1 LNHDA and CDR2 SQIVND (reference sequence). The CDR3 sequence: CASTGTGRLMNTEAFF. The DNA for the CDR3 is TGTGCCAGCACCGGGACAGGGAGGTTAATGAACACTGAAGCTTTCTTT.

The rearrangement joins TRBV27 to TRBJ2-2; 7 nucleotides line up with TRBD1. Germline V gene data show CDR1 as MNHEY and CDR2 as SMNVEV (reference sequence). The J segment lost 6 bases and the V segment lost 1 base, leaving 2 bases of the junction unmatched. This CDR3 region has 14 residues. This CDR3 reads CASSLWGTAGELFF. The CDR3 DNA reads TGTGCCAGCAGTTTATGGGGGACAGCCGGGGAGCTGTTTTTT.

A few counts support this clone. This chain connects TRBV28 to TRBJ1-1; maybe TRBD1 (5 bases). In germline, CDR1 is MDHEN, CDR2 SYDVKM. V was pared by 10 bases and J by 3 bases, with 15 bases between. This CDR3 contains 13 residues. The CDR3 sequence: CATWGFLDTEAFF. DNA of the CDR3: TGTGCCACCTGGGGCTTTCTGGACACTGAAGCTTTCTTT.